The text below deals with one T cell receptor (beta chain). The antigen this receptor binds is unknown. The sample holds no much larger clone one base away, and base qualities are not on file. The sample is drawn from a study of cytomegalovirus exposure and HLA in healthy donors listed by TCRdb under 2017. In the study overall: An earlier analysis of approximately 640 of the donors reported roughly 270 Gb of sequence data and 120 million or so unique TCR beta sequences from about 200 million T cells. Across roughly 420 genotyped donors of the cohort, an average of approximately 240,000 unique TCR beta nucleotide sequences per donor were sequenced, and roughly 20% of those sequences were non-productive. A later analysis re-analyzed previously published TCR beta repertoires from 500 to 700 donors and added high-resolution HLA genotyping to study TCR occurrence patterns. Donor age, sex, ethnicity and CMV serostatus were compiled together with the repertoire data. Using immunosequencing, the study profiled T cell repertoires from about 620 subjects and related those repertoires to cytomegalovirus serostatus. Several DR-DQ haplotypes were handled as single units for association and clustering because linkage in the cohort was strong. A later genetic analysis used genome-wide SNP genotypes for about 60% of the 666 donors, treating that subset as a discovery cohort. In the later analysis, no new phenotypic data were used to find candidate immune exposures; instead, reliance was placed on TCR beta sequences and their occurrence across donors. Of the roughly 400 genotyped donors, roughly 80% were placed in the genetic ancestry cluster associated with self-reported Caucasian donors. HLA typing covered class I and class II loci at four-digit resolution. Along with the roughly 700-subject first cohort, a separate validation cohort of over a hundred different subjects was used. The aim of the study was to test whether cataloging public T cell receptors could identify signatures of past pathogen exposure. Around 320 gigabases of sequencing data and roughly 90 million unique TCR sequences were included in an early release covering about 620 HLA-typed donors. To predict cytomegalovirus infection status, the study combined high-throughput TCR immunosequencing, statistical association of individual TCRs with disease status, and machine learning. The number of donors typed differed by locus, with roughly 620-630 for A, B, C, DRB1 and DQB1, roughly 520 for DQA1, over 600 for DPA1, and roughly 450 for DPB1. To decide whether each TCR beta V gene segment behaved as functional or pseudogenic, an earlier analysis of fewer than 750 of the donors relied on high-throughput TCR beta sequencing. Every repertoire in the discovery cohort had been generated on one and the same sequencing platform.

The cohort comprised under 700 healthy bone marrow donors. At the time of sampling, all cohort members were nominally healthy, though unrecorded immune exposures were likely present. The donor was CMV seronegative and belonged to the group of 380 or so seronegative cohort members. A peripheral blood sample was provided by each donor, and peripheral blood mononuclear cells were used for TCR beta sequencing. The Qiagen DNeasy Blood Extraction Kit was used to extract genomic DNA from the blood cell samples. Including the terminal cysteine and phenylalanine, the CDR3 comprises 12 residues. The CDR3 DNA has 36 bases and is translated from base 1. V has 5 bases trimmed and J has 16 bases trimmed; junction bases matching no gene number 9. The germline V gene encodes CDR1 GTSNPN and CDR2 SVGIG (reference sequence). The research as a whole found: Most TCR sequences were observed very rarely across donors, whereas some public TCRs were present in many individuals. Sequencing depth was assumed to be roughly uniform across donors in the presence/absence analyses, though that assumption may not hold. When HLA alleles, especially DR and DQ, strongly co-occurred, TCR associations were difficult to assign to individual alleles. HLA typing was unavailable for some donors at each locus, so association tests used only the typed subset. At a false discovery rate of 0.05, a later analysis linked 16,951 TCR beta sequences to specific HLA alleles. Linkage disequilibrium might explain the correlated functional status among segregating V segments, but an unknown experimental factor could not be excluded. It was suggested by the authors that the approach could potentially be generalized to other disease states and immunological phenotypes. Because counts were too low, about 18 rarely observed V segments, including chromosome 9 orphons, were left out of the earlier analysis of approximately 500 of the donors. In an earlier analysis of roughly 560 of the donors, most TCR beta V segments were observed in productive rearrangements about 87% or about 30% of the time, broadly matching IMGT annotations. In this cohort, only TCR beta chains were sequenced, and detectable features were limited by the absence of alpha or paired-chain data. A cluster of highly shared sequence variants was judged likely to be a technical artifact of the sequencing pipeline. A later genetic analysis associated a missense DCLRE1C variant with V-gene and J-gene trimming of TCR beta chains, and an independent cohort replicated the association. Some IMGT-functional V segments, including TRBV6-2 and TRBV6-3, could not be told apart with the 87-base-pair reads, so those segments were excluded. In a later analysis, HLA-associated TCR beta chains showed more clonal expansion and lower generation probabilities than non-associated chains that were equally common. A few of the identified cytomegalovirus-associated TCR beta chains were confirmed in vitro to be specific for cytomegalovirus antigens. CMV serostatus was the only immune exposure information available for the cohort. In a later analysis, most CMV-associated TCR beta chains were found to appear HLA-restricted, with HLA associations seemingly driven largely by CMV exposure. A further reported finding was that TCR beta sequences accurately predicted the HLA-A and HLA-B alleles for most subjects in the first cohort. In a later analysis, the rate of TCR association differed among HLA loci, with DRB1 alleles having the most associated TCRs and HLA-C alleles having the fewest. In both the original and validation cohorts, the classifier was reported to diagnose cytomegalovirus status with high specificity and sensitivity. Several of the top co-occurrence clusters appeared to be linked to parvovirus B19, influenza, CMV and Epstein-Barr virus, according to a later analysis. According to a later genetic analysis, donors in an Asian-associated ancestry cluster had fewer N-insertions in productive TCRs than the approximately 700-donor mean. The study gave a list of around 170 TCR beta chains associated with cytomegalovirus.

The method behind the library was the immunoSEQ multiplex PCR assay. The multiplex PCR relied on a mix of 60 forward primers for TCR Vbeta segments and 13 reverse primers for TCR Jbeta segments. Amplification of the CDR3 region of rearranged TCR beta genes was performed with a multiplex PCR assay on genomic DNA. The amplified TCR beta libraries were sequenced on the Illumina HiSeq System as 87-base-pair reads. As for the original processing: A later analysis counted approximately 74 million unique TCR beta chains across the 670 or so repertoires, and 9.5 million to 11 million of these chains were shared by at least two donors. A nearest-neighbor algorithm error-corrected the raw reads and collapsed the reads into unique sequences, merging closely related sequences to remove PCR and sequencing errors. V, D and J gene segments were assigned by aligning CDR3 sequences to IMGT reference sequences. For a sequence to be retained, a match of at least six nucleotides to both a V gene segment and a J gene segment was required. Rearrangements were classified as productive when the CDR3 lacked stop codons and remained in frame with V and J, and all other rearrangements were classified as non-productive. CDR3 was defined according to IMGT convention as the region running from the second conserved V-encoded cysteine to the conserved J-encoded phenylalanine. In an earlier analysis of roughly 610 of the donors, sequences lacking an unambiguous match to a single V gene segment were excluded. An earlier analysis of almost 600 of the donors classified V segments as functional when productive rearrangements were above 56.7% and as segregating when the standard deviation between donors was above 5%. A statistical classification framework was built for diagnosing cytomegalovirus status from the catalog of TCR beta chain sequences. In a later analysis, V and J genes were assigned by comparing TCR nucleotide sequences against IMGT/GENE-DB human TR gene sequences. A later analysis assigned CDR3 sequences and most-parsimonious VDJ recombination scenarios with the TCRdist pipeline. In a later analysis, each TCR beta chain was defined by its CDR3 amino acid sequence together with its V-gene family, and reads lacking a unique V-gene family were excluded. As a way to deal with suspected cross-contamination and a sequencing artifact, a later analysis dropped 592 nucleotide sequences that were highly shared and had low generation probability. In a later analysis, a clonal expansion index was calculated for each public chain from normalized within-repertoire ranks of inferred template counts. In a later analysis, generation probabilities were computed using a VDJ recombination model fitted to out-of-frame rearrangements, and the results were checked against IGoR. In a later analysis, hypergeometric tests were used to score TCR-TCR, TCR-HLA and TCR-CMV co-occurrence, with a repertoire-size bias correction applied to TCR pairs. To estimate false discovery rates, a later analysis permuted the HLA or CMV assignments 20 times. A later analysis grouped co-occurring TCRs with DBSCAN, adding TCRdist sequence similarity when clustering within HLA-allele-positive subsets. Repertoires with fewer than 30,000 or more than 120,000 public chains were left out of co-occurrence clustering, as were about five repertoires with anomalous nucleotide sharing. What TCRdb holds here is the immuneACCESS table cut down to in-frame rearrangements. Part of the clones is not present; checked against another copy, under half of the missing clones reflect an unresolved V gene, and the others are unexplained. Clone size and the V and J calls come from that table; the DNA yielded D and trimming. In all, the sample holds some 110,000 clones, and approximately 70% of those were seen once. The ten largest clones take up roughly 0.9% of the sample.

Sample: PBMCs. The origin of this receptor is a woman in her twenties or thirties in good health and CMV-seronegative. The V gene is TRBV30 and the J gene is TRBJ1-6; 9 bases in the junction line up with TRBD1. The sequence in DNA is TGTGCCTGGCGACCCCCGGGACAGGGACTCCACTTT. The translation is CAWRPPGQGLHF.